The 31 T cell receptor beta chains given below trace back to one sample, sequenced in a study of post-analysis software for immune sequencing data (dated by TCRdb to about 2015). The paper's findings and limits, for the study overall: Significantly higher frequencies in patients than in controls were found for roughly five TRBV segments, including TRBV5-6, TRBV5-1 and TRBV20-1.

Their antigen targets remain unknown. The library was made by PCR. These reads were obtained on an Illumina HiSeq 2500. To reduce PCR and sequencing biases, unique molecular identifiers were incorporated into the TCR beta cDNA libraries. TCRdb took the public reads, trimmed them with fastp at Q25, ran MiXCR for clone calling and kept in-frame beta chains. Each CDR3 protein appears once, grouped with its most common genes and DNA. The sample includes 500,000 to 600,000 distinct CDR3 sequences, with 44% observed a single time. The top ten hold roughly 1.7% of the sample. Sequencing used blood. Receptors were obtained from a girl aged 10 to 17 with multiple sclerosis.

The chain uses TRBV5-1 and TRBJ2-5; TRBD2 matches 8 bases. Germline V gives CDR1 SGHRS, CDR2 YFSETQ. The ends lost 3 bases at V and 1 base at J; junction bases unmatched: 11. CDR3 size: 17 residues. The CDR3 nucleotides read TGCGCCAGCAGCTCCGATGGGGGTAGCGGGGCCCAAGAGACCCAGTACTTC. Translation: CASSSDGGSGAQETQYF. Together with reference TRBV5-1 and TRBJ2-5, the CDR3 gives the full variable domain: KAGVTQTPRYLIKTRGQQVTLSCSPISGHRSVSWYQQTPGQGLQFLFEYFSETQRNKGNFPGRFSGRQFSNSRSEMNVSTLELGDSALYLCASSSDGGSGAQETQYFGPGTRLLVL.

V gene TRBV7-9 combines with J gene TRBJ1-2; the D gene is possibly TRBD1 (6 bases). Germline V CDR1 and CDR2: SEHNR, FQNEAQ (reference sequence). V lost 5 bases and J lost 8, with 21 bases in between. The CDR3 covers 15 residues. In nucleotides, the CDR3 is TGTGCCAGCAGCCCCGGGGGCAATCGGTCGGGAGGCTACACCTTC. Its translation: CASSPGGNRSGGYTF.

Turning to this clonotype: At one end the junction does not follow the germline gene, possibly because of a read error. This chain joins TRBV28 and TRBJ2-1, with TRBD2 matching 8 bases. This CDR3 comprises 16 residues. Germline assignment: CDR1 MDHEN and CDR2 SYDVKM. The CDR3 nucleotides are TGTGCCGGCAGTTTATGGAGCGGGAGAGGGCTTAGGGAGCAGTTCTTC. Its translation: CAGSLWSGRGLREQFF.

Turning to this clonotype: Germline and junction disagree at one end, which may indicate a read error. V gene TRBV4-1 combines with J gene TRBJ2-1, with 7 positions matching TRBD2. Germline values: CDR1 MGHRA, CDR2 YSYEKL. There are 17 residues in the CDR3. Here the CDR3 reads CANSQGEGYSSYNEQFF. The CDR3, as DNA: TGCGCCAACAGCCAAGGGGAGGGATACAGCTCCTACAATGAGCAGTTCTTC.

The chain carries TRBV20-1 and TRBJ2-1, with TRBD2 matching 7 bases. The CDR3 consists of 14 residues. V lost 7 bases, J lost 2 bases, and 8 bases stayed unmatched. Germline V gene lookup returns CDR1 DFQATT and CDR2 SNEGSKA (reference sequence). The CDR3 loop is CSDPTSVAYNEQFF. CDR3 sequence (DNA): TGCAGTGACCCTACTAGCGTGGCCTACAATGAGCAGTTCTTC.

The chain is built from TRBV29-1 and TRBJ1-4, with D tentatively TRBD1 (6 bases). CDR1 and CDR2 (germline): SQVTM, ANQGSEA. V was cut by 7 bases and J by 8 bases, with 20 bases left in between. This CDR3 has 14 amino acids. The CDR3 here is CSAQKGEVGEKLFF. CDR3 bases: TGCAGCGCTCAAAAGGGGGAAGTGGGCGAAAAACTGTTTTTT.

The rearrangement joins TRBV27 to TRBJ2-1; D gene ambiguous. Germline CDR1 and CDR2: MNHEY and SMNVEV (reference sequence). Deletions cut 3 bases from V and 7 bases from J, with 13 bases between. The CDR3 loop spans 14 amino acids. The DNA for the CDR3 is TGTGCCAGCAGTTTTGTGAAGGGCAAGAATGAGCAGTTCTTC. Its protein product is CASSFVKGKNEQFF.

The gene calls are TRBV20-1 and TRBJ1-1; 12 bases map to TRBD1. CDR1 DFQATT and CDR2 SNEGSKA come from the germline V gene (reference sequence). The CDR3 runs to 15 residues. The ends lost 3 bases at V and 4 bases at J; junction bases unmatched: 6. The CDR3 DNA reads as TGCAGTGCTAGCGAGGGGACAGGGGGCATCACTGAAGCTTTCTTT. Its translation: CSASEGTGGITEAFF.

The chain is built from TRBV7-9 and TRBJ2-5, with no clear D. The V end lost 3 bases, the J end lost 0 bases, and 11 bases lay between the germline ends. CDR1 and CDR2 (germline): SEHNR, FQNEAQ (reference sequence). CDR3 length: 15 amino acids. The CDR3: CASSLGLAYQETQYF. In nucleotides, the CDR3 is TGTGCCAGCAGCTTGGGCCTGGCGTACCAAGAGACCCAGTACTTC.

J is TRBJ1-5 and V is TRBV12-3 or TRBV12-4, with a possible D match to TRBD1 (5 bases). The V end was cut by 3 bases, the J end by 8 bases, with 14 bases between. The CDR3 totals 14 residues. CDR3 nucleotide sequence: TGTGCCAGCAGTTTGGTCCAGGGTAATAAGCCCCAGCATTTT. Its translation is CASSLVQGNKPQHF.

The rearrangement links TRBV7-2 to TRBJ2-7, with 11 bases identical to TRBD1. Germline V lookup: CDR1 SGHTA, CDR2 FQGNSA. V was pared by 5 bases and J by 12 bases, with 15 bases of the junction left unmatched. The CDR3 is 15 residues long. CDR3 sequence: CASSPLGTGGTRRYF. CDR3 in DNA: TGTGCCAGCAGCCCCCTGGGGACAGGGGGTACGAGAAGGTACTTC.

The CDR3 sequence: CASSLPPGGGENTQYF. For the CDR3, the DNA is TGTGCCAGCAGCTTGCCCCCGGGGGGGGGTGAAAATACGCAGTATTTT. V and J are TRBV7-3 and TRBJ2-3, with 8 bases identical to TRBD2. The trim removed 3 bases at V and 7 bases at J, leaving 12 bases unmatched. CDR3 length equals 16 residues. Per germline, CDR1 SGHTA and CDR2 FQGTGA. The variable domain in full, completed from reference TRBV7-3 and TRBJ2-3, reads GAGVSQTPSNKVTEKGKYVELRCDPISGHTALYWYRQSLGQGPEFLIYFQGTGAADDSGLPNDRFFAVRPEGSVSTLKIQRTERGDSAVYLCASSLPPGGGENTQYFGPGTRLTVL.

This chain uses TRBV29-1 with TRBJ2-7; TRBD2 agrees at 15 bases. The CDR3 extends over 12 amino acids. Germline V gene sequence: CDR1 SQVTM, CDR2 ANQGSEA. V lost 6 bases and J lost 12; bases outside the gene matches: 6. CDR3 coding DNA: TGCAGCGTCCTCGGACTAGCGGGAGGGGTGTACTTC. Residues: CSVLGLAGGVYF.

In this sample, this clonotype turned up a few times. CDR3: CASSPGTSAYNEQFF. CDR3 bases: TGTGCCAGCAGCCCAGGGACTAGCGCATACAATGAGCAGTTCTTC. This chain uses TRBV7-2 with TRBJ2-1, with 10 positions matching TRBD2. The CDR3 is made up of 15 amino acids. The V gene end was trimmed by 5 bases and the J gene end by 4 bases; junction bases not matched to a gene: 5. Germline lookup yields CDR1 SGHTA and CDR2 FQGNSA.

V is TRBV3-1 and J is TRBJ2-5; no firm D call. This CDR3 contains 15 residues. Trimming pared 4 bases from V and 2 bases from J, leaving 14 bases between. Per germline, CDR1 LGHDT and CDR2 YNNKEL (reference sequence). DNA of the CDR3: TGTGCCAGCAGCCCCCCATTGGGCCCACAAGAGACCCAGTACTTC. It codes for CASSPPLGPQETQYF.

The gene calls are TRBV29-1 and TRBJ1-1; D unresolved. This CDR3 has 13 residues. Per germline, CDR1 SQVTM and CDR2 ANQGSEA. V was shortened by 4 bases and J by 0 bases, with 9 bases between the two germline ends. This chain's CDR3 is CSVGNVMNTEAFF. The CDR3 DNA reads TGCAGCGTTGGGAACGTCATGAACACTGAAGCTTTCTTT.

This rearrangement joins TRBV6-6 to TRBJ2-7; D remains unclear. V lost 5 bases, J lost 1 base, and 12 bases lay in between. The V gene's germline CDR1 is MNHNY and CDR2 SVGAGI (reference sequence). The CDR3 is made up of 14 amino acids. The CDR3 here is CASSTSSGSYEQYF. The DNA for the CDR3 is TGTGCCAGCAGTACCTCTTCCGGTTCCTACGAGCAGTACTTC.

This rearrangement joins TRBV27 to TRBJ1-2, with TRBD1 identical over 7 bases. With V trimmed by 7 bases and J by 2 bases, 10 bases remained unmatched. The germline gives CDR1 MNHEY, CDR2 SMNVEV (reference sequence). This CDR3 contains 15 residues. As DNA, the CDR3 is TGTGCCAGCACTCCAGGAGGGGGCAGGAACTATGGCTACACCTTC. It specifies CASTPGGGRNYGYTF.

The chain joins TRBV3-1 to TRBJ1-2; D gene ambiguous. CDR1 is LGHDT, CDR2 YNNKEL, per germline (reference sequence). This CDR3 is 16 amino acids long. V lost 1 base to trimming and J lost 3 bases, with 15 bases between them. The CDR3 sequence is CASSQGSTGLYYGYTF. The CDR3 DNA sequence: TGTGCCAGCAGCCAAGGGAGCACGGGGTTGTACTATGGCTACACCTTC.

V gene TRBV29-1 combines with J gene TRBJ2-3; D could derive from TRBD1 or TRBD2 (6 bases each). Per the germline V gene, CDR1 is SQVTM and CDR2 is ANQGSEA. V lost 7 bases to trimming and J lost 3 bases, with 23 bases between them. The CDR3 runs 16 residues. As DNA, the CDR3 is TGCAGCGCATCCGGGGACTCGACAGGACGGACAGATACGCAGTATTTT. Its protein is CSASGDSTGRTDTQYF.

The V gene is TRBV25-1, the J gene TRBJ2-5; weak D call: TRBD1 (6 bases). Germline loops: CDR1 MGHDK, CDR2 SYGVNS. Trimming stripped 7 bases from V and 11 bases from J, with 23 bases between. This CDR3 spans 14 amino acids. As DNA, the CDR3 is TGTGCCAGCATTCCGCAGGGGAATGATGGTGAGCAGTACTTC. The encoded protein is CASIPQGNDGEQYF.

This clonotype was detected only a few times. The chain joins TRBV12-3 or TRBV12-4 to TRBJ2-7; D is undetermined. Trimming took off 8 bases at V and 6 bases at J, with 11 bases between the two ends. The CDR3 spans 11 residues. CDR3 sequence reads: CASAEVREQYF. In nucleotides, the CDR3 is TGTGCCAGCGCCGAGGTACGCGAGCAGTACTTC.

This clonotype was detected only a few times. The J gene is TRBJ2-7, the V gene TRBV5-1, with D possibly TRBD1 on 6 matching bases. Trimming shortened V by 4 bases and J by 3 bases, and 14 bases separated the two germline ends. Germline CDR1 SGHRS, CDR2 YFSETQ. This CDR3 has 14 residues. In DNA, the CDR3 is TGCGCCAGCAGCCCAGGGGCGATGGTCTACGAGCAGTACTTC. Its protein product is CASSPGAMVYEQYF.

The chain uses TRBV6-6 and TRBJ2-1, with D unresolved. Per the germline V gene, CDR1 is MNHNY and CDR2 is SVGAGI (reference sequence). V was shortened by 0 bases and J by 5 bases, with 14 bases between the two germline ends. The CDR3 is 16 amino acids. CDR3: CASSYSLRSRNNEQFF. The CDR3, as DNA: TGTGCCAGCAGTTACTCGCTCCGATCCCGTAACAATGAGCAGTTCTTC.

This sequence joins TRBV27 and TRBJ2-1, with 8 bases that match TRBD2. CDR3 length: 14 amino acids. The ends lost 6 bases at V and 5 bases at J; junction bases unmatched: 6. CDR1 is MNHEY, CDR2 SMNVEV, per germline (reference sequence). CDR3 DNA: TGTGCCAGCAGCGCTATTAGCGGGAACAATGAGCAGTTCTTC. It codes for CASSAISGNNEQFF.

The rearrangement links TRBV20-1 to TRBJ2-3; 9 bases map to TRBD2. Germline V CDR1 and CDR2: DFQATT, SNEGSKA (reference sequence). V dropped 6 bases and J dropped 4; count of bases not matched to a gene: 14. This CDR3 has 16 residues. CDR3 nucleotides: TGCAGTGCCGTAACACCAGCGGGAGGATCGCCAGATACGCAGTATTTT. Translating gives CSAVTPAGGSPDTQYF.

This rearrangement joins TRBV7-2 to TRBJ2-5, with D hard to call. CDR3 length: 14 residues. V shed 4 bases and J shed 5 bases, with 14 bases lying between them. CDR1 and CDR2 from the germline V gene are SGHTA and FQGNSA. As DNA, the CDR3 is TGTGCCAGCAGCTCTCCCGCAGGCCGGGAGACCCAGTACTTC. It is translated as CASSSPAGRETQYF.

The rearrangement uses TRBV10-2 and TRBJ2-3; 13 bases are shared with TRBD2. The CDR3 consists of 16 residues. The germline gives CDR1 WSHSY, CDR2 SAAADI. V trimming: 6 bases; J trimming: 2 bases; junction bases outside the gene matches: 5. CDR3 region: CASSRTSGGNTDTQYF. The DNA of the CDR3 is TGCGCCAGCAGCCGGACTAGCGGGGGAAACACAGATACGCAGTATTTT.

The rearrangement links TRBV20-1 to TRBJ2-5, with 8 bases matching TRBD2. Germline loops: CDR1 DFQATT, CDR2 SNEGSKA (reference sequence). The CDR3 covers 14 residues. J was trimmed by 2 bases and V by 6 bases; bases with no gene match: 8. This CDR3 reads CSAAGGRTQETQYF. DNA for the CDR3: TGCAGTGCCGCGGGGGGTCGGACTCAAGAGACCCAGTACTTC.

The chain carries TRBV12-3 or TRBV12-4 and TRBJ2-5; 8 bases are shared with TRBD1. The CDR3 has 16 residues. V shed 2 bases and J 5 bases; nucleotides not matched to a gene: 10. As DNA, the CDR3 is TGTGCCAGCAGTTTATCCGGACAGGGAAGTAGGGAGACCCAGTACTTC. Residues: CASSLSGQGSRETQYF.

This clonotype appeared a few times. The chain employs TRBV4-2 and TRBJ1-6, with 7 bases fitting TRBD1. Trimming removed 5 bases from V and 4 bases from J; junction bases left unmatched: 14. The CDR3 has 18 residues. Per the germline V gene, CDR1 is LGHNA and CDR2 is YNFKEQ. CDR3 region: CASSYTTGERGYNSPLHF. CDR3 nucleotide sequence: TGTGCCAGCAGCTATACCACAGGGGAGAGAGGTTATAATTCACCCCTCCACTTT.